This T cell receptor beta chain was recorded in a study of cytotoxic CD8 clonotypes in ibrutinib-treated CLL. As for the study in general: Within the patient group, about a dozen were relapsed/refractory and approximately 14 treatment-naive, and some 17 were IGHV unmutated.

Sequencing used immunoSEQ multiplex PCR; TCRdb keeps in-frame clones, though not all of them. The sample carries more than 150,000 clones, over 60% recorded once. Remarks on this clone: Antigen: not known.

Whole-study results and caveats: Different sampling times were used for sustained-remission and progressing patients.

The CDR3 is 15 residues long. With 5 bases clipped from V and 2 bases from J, the junction kept 9 bases outside the gene matches. Germline V gives CDR1 GTSNPN, CDR2 SVGIG (reference sequence). V and J are TRBV30 and TRBJ2-3; 8 nucleotides match TRBD2. Here the sequenced sample was PBMCs, taken after 24 months of ibrutinib treatment. The clonotype comes from a human donor with chronic lymphocytic leukemia. DNA of the CDR3: TGTGCCTGGGGCGCGTCTAGCGGGTTCACAGATACGCAGTATTTT. Translated: CAWGASSGFTDTQYF.